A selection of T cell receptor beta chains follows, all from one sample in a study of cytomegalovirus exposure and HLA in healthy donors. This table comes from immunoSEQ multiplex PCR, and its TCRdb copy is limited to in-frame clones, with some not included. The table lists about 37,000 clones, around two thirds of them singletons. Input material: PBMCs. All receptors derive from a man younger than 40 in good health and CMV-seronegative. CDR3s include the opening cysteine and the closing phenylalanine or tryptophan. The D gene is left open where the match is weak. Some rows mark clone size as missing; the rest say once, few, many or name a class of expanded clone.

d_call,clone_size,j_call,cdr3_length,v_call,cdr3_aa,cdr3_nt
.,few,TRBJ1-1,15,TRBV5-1,CASSLGSGGDTEAFF,TGCGCCAGCAGCTTGGGATCGGGGGGGGACACTGAAGCTTTCTTT
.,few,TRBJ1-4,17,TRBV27,CASSLSSFGQSNEKLFF,TGTGCCAGCAGTTTATCGTCTTTCGGACAGTCTAATGAAAAACTGTTTTTT
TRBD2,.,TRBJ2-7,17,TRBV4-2,CASSQAASGSTPVGQYF,TGTGCCAGCAGCCAAGCGGCTAGCGGGAGTACCCCCGTAGGGCAGTACTTC
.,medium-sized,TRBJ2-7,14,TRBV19,CASSITHNSYEQYF,TGTGCCAGTAGTATTACACATAACTCCTACGAGCAGTACTTC
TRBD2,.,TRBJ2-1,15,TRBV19,CASSIGGRAYHEQFF,TGTGCCAGTAGTATAGGAGGGAGGGCGTACCATGAGCAGTTCTTC
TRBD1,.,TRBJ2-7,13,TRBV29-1,CSVEGQGRNEQYF,TGCAGCGTTGAAGGACAGGGACGGAACGAGCAGTACTTC
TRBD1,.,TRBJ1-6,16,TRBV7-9,CASSLGQGFYNSPLHF,TGTGCCAGCAGCTTAGGACAGGGTTTTTATAATTCACCCCTCCACTTT
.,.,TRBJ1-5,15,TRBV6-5,CASSYQGGGREPQHF,TGTGCCAGCAGTTACCAAGGAGGGGGGAGGGAGCCCCAGCATTTT
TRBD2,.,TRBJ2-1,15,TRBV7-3,CASSPYSGGNNEQFF,TGTGCCAGCAGCCCGTATAGCGGGGGGAACAATGAGCAGTTCTTC
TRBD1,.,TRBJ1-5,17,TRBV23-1,CASSQNHRTGHHQPQHF,TGCGCCAGCAGTCAAAACCACCGGACAGGGCACCATCAGCCCCAGCATTTT
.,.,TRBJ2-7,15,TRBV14,CASSQDSGGKNEQYF,TGTGCCAGCAGCCAAGATAGTGGGGGGAAAAACGAGCAGTACTTC
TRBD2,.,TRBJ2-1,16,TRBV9,CASSVDPAGGVGEQFF,TGTGCCAGCAGCGTAGACCCAGCGGGAGGGGTGGGTGAGCAGTTCTTC
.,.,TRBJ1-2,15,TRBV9,CASSVEHSGDYGYPF,TGTGCCAGCAGCGTAGAACACAGCGGGGACTATGGCTACCCCTTC
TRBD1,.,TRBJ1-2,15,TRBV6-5,CASSSRTGTNYGYTF,TGTGCCAGCAGTAGCCGGACAGGAACTAACTATGGCTACACCTTC
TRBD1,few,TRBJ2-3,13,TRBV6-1,CASGDRETDTQYF,TGTGCCAGCGGGGACAGGGAAACAGATACGCAGTATTTT
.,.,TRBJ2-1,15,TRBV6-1,CASSVEGLTYNEQFF,TGTGCCAGCAGTGTTGAGGGATTGACCTACAATGAGCAGTTCTTC
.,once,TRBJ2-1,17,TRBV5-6,CASSLRTGQARLNEQFF,TGTGCCAGCAGCCTTCGAACAGGGCAGGCTAGGCTCAATGAGCAGTTCTTC
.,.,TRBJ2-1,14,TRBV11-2,CASSLGAVHNEQFF,TGTGCCAGCAGCCTAGGGGCCGTTCACAATGAGCAGTTCTTC
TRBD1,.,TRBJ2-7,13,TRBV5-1,CASSPGTGTEQYF,TGCGCCAGCAGCCCAGGGACAGGGACCGAGCAGTACTTC
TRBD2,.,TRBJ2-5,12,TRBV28,CASREGGETQYF,TGTGCCAGCCGGGAGGGAGGAGAGACCCAGTACTTC